This record covers a single T cell receptor beta chain. This specimen belongs to a study of blood T cell repertoires in COVID-19. About the study: Samples taken during acute and convalescent COVID-19 were collected in the United States, Italy and Spain. T cells, B-cell-depleted T cells, or PBMCs supplied cDNA or gDNA.

J lost 9 bases, V lost 6 bases, and 6 bases had no gene match. The CDR3 spans 14 residues. Germline V lookup: CDR1 SNHLY, CDR2 FYNNEI. Source study methods: Estimated nucleated cell counts came from reference gene primer amplification. The repertoire was sequenced with immunoSEQ multiplex PCR; TCRdb's copy has only in-frame clones and lacks some. V and J calls and clone size come straight from that table; D and trimming were deduced from the DNA. The sample consists of roughly 70,000 clones, 87% of them appearing once. This chain uses TRBV2 with TRBJ1-6; TRBD1 matches at 9 bases. The material sequenced was peripheral blood. The sequence was obtained from a woman aged 80 or older with active or convalescent COVID-19. The CDR3 loop is CASRAGTGFSPLHF. CDR3 bases: TGTGCCAGCAGGGCCGGGACAGGGTTTTCACCCCTCCACTTT.